These T cell receptor beta chains were read from a single sample in a study of OX40 agonist ivuxolimab in advanced cancers. The repertoire was sequenced with immunoSEQ multiplex PCR; TCRdb's copy has only in-frame clones and lacks some. Among about 83,000 clones listed, roughly 84% were seen once. The sample was CD4+ or CD8+ T cells sorted from blood, taken in a trial of the OX40 agonist ivuxolimab. All receptors come from an adult with an advanced solid tumor such as melanoma, head and neck, liver or kidney cancer. Both conserved end residues are part of each CDR3. The order of the fields is V gene, D gene, J gene, clone size, CDR3 DNA, CDR3 protein. The D gene is left open where the match is weak. The size field is filled for only some rows; it gives once, few, many or a size class.

V gene: TRBV2
D gene: -
J gene: TRBJ1-5
clone size: -
CDR3 DNA: TGTGCCAGCAGTGGGGGCCGGAGGGTTAGCAATCAGCCCCAGCATTTT
CDR3 protein: CASSGGRRVSNQPQHF

V gene: TRBV7-8
D gene: TRBD1
J gene: TRBJ1-5
clone size: -
CDR3 DNA: TGTGCCAGCAGCGAGAGGGGGACAGGGGCCAATCAGCCCCAGCATTTT
CDR3 protein: CASSERGTGANQPQHF

V gene: TRBV2
D gene: TRBD1
J gene: TRBJ2-2
clone size: once
CDR3 DNA: TGTGCCAGCACCGGGACAGCGAACACCGGGGAGCTGTTTTTT
CDR3 protein: CASTGTANTGELFF

V gene: TRBV6-6
D gene: TRBD1
J gene: TRBJ1-5
clone size: few
CDR3 DNA: TGTGCCAGCACCTGGACAGGGGGCAATCAGCCCCAGCATTTT
CDR3 protein: CASTWTGGNQPQHF

V gene: TRBV6-5
D gene: TRBD1
J gene: TRBJ1-1
clone size: -
CDR3 DNA: TGTGCCAGCAGTAAAACAGGGGCGGGGGACACTGAAGCTTTCTTT
CDR3 protein: CASSKTGAGDTEAFF

V gene: TRBV5-4
D gene: TRBD2
J gene: TRBJ2-1
clone size: -
CDR3 DNA: TGTGCCAGCAGCTTGGGAGGTACTAGCGGGTACAATGAGCAGTTCTTC
CDR3 protein: CASSLGGTSGYNEQFF

V gene: TRBV2
D gene: -
J gene: TRBJ2-6
clone size: -
CDR3 DNA: TGTGCCAGCAGCCCGACAGCTTCTGGGGCCAACGTCCTGACTTTC
CDR3 protein: CASSPTASGANVLTF

V gene: TRBV7-8
D gene: TRBD1
J gene: TRBJ1-6
clone size: once
CDR3 DNA: TGTGCCAGCAGCTTAGCGGGACAGGTTCGTCCCCTCCACTTT
CDR3 protein: CASSLAGQVRPLHF

V gene: TRBV19
D gene: TRBD1
J gene: TRBJ1-6
clone size: -
CDR3 DNA: TGTGCCAGTAGTGTCAGGGGGCAGGGATCACCCCTCCACTTT
CDR3 protein: CASSVRGQGSPLHF

V gene: TRBV15
D gene: -
J gene: TRBJ1-2
clone size: -
CDR3 DNA: TGTGCCACCAGCAGAGAGGGGACTTCCCACTATGGCTACACCTTC
CDR3 protein: CATSREGTSHYGYTF

V gene: TRBV7-2
D gene: -
J gene: TRBJ1-2
clone size: -
CDR3 DNA: TGTGCCAGCAGCTTAGGGGGCGCTAACTATGGCTACACCTTC
CDR3 protein: CASSLGGANYGYTF

V gene: TRBV6-5
D gene: -
J gene: TRBJ1-5
clone size: -
CDR3 DNA: TGTGCCAGCAGCCGGCAGGGGCGCAATCAGCCCCAGCATTTT
CDR3 protein: CASSRQGRNQPQHF

V gene: TRBV6-5
D gene: -
J gene: TRBJ1-6
clone size: -
CDR3 DNA: TGTGCCAGCAGTGGCAGGACCTCCTATAATTCACCCCTCCACTTT
CDR3 protein: CASSGRTSYNSPLHF

V gene: TRBV7-2
D gene: -
J gene: TRBJ1-2
clone size: once
CDR3 DNA: TGTGCCAGCAGCGTTAGTCCCGGGGGGCTCCGTGGGTATGGCTACACCTTC
CDR3 protein: CASSVSPGGLRGYGYTF

V gene: TRBV5-1
D gene: TRBD2
J gene: TRBJ2-1
clone size: -
CDR3 DNA: TGCGCCAGCAGCGGGACTAGCGGGAGCTCCTACAATGAGCAGTTCTTC
CDR3 protein: CASSGTSGSSYNEQFF

V gene: TRBV27
D gene: -
J gene: TRBJ1-4
clone size: -
CDR3 DNA: TGTGCCAGCAGTTTAGAGGACAGTCTTGATATTGCAACTAATGAAAAACTGTTTTTT
CDR3 protein: CASSLEDSLDIATNEKLFF

V gene: TRBV27
D gene: -
J gene: TRBJ1-6
clone size: -
CDR3 DNA: TGTGCCAGCAGTTTTCGACCGGTAATGAATTCACCCCTCCACTTT
CDR3 protein: CASSFRPVMNSPLHF

V gene: TRBV9
D gene: TRBD2
J gene: TRBJ2-1
clone size: -
CDR3 DNA: TGTGCCAGCAGCGTAGCTACGGGGGGGAATGAGCAGTTCTTC
CDR3 protein: CASSVATGGNEQFF

V gene: TRBV10-3
D gene: TRBD2
J gene: TRBJ2-3
clone size: -
CDR3 DNA: TGTGCCATCAGTGAGTCGTCGGGAGGGTGGGATACGCAGTATTTT
CDR3 protein: CAISESSGGWDTQYF

V gene: TRBV6-6
D gene: TRBD1
J gene: TRBJ1-2
clone size: -
CDR3 DNA: TGTGCCAGCAGTTCGACAGGGGTGGGTGGCTACACCTTC
CDR3 protein: CASSSTGVGGYTF

V gene: TRBV27
D gene: TRBD1
J gene: TRBJ2-7
clone size: once
CDR3 DNA: TGTGCCAGCAGTTTCGCCCTAGGGGGCAGGGGGCTGGGCGAGCAGTACTTC
CDR3 protein: CASSFALGGRGLGEQYF

V gene: TRBV9
D gene: -
J gene: TRBJ1-2
clone size: -
CDR3 DNA: TGTGCCAGCAGCACCCCCATGGGGGGAAACTATGGCTACACCTTC
CDR3 protein: CASSTPMGGNYGYTF

V gene: TRBV19
D gene: TRBD1
J gene: TRBJ1-1
clone size: -
CDR3 DNA: TGTGCCAGTAGACGGGACAGGGCGAACACTGAAGCTTTCTTT
CDR3 protein: CASRRDRANTEAFF

V gene: TRBV5-1
D gene: -
J gene: TRBJ2-5
clone size: -
CDR3 DNA: TGCGCCAGCAGCTTAGGGACGCGGCAAGAGACCCAGTACTTC
CDR3 protein: CASSLGTRQETQYF

V gene: TRBV5-1
D gene: -
J gene: TRBJ2-7
clone size: -
CDR3 DNA: TGCGCCAGCAGAGCGGGCGCGGGATACTACGAGCAGTACTTC
CDR3 protein: CASRAGAGYYEQYF

V gene: TRBV6-1
D gene: -
J gene: TRBJ1-2
clone size: -
CDR3 DNA: TGTGCCAGCAGTGAAGAATGGTGGGATCATGGCTACACCTTC
CDR3 protein: CASSEEWWDHGYTF

V gene: TRBV4-1
D gene: -
J gene: TRBJ1-5
clone size: few
CDR3 DNA: TGCGCCAGCAGCCAATCTCTGGATCAGCCCCAGCATTTT
CDR3 protein: CASSQSLDQPQHF

V gene: TRBV5-4
D gene: -
J gene: TRBJ2-1
clone size: -
CDR3 DNA: TGTGCCAGCTCTACCCCGGGCGATGAGCAGTTCTTC
CDR3 protein: CASSTPGDEQFF

V gene: TRBV4-3
D gene: TRBD1
J gene: TRBJ1-2
clone size: -
CDR3 DNA: TGCGCCAGCAGCCAAGAAGTGGGGGGGGGACAGGGCCACTATGGCTACACCTTC
CDR3 protein: CASSQEVGGGQGHYGYTF

V gene: TRBV6-5
D gene: -
J gene: TRBJ2-1
clone size: once
CDR3 DNA: TGTGCCAGCAGGGAACTCGAGTCCAGAGTGAATGAGCAGTTCTTC
CDR3 protein: CASRELESRVNEQFF

V gene: TRBV25-1
D gene: TRBD2
J gene: TRBJ2-2
clone size: -
CDR3 DNA: TGTGCCAGCAGTGGGCTAGCGGACACCGGGGAGCTGTTTTTT
CDR3 protein: CASSGLADTGELFF

V gene: TRBV30
D gene: -
J gene: TRBJ1-2
clone size: -
CDR3 DNA: TGTGCCTGGTCGTTAGGAATCAAGGGAGGCTACACCTTC
CDR3 protein: CAWSLGIKGGYTF

V gene: TRBV30
D gene: -
J gene: TRBJ1-3
clone size: once
CDR3 DNA: TGTGCCACGTCAATGAGCTCTGGAAACACCATATATTTT
CDR3 protein: CATSMSSGNTIYF

V gene: TRBV18
D gene: TRBD1
J gene: TRBJ1-1
clone size: -
CDR3 DNA: TGTGCCAGCTCACCAATGGGGCAGGGGGGCGACACTGAAGCTTTCTTT
CDR3 protein: CASSPMGQGGDTEAFF

V gene: TRBV10-1
D gene: -
J gene: TRBJ1-1
clone size: -
CDR3 DNA: TGCGCCAGCAGTGAGTGGGGGGGCACTGAAGCTTTCTTT
CDR3 protein: CASSEWGGTEAFF

V gene: TRBV7-2
D gene: -
J gene: TRBJ2-7
clone size: -
CDR3 DNA: TGTGCCAGCAGCCGAGGGAGACCCTACGAGCAGTACTTC
CDR3 protein: CASSRGRPYEQYF

V gene: TRBV29-1
D gene: TRBD1
J gene: TRBJ1-2
clone size: -
CDR3 DNA: TGCAGCGGGGGGACAGGGAACTATGGCTACACCTTC
CDR3 protein: CSGGTGNYGYTF

V gene: TRBV14
D gene: TRBD1
J gene: TRBJ2-5
clone size: -
CDR3 DNA: TGTGCCAGCAGCCAGGGACAGGGGGATGCGGAGACCCAGTACTTC
CDR3 protein: CASSQGQGDAETQYF

V gene: TRBV5-1
D gene: -
J gene: TRBJ2-1
clone size: -
CDR3 DNA: TGCGCCAGCAGCTTGGGTAGTTCCTACAATGAGCAGTTCTTC
CDR3 protein: CASSLGSSYNEQFF

V gene: TRBV2
D gene: -
J gene: TRBJ1-2
clone size: -
CDR3 DNA: TGTGCCAGCAGCACACAGGGACTTACGTGGGGCTACACCTTC
CDR3 protein: CASSTQGLTWGYTF

V gene: TRBV7-2
D gene: -
J gene: TRBJ1-4
clone size: -
CDR3 DNA: TGTGCCAGCAGCCGAAGGCCCGAGGACGGTGAAAAACTGTTTTTT
CDR3 protein: CASSRRPEDGEKLFF